This is a list of T cell receptor beta chains from one sample in a study of identifying expanded T cells in peripheral blood. The method was immunoSEQ multiplex PCR; TCRdb's version includes in-frame clones alone and lacks a portion of them. Here the sample spans 95,000 to 100,000 clones, roughly 89% being singletons. The sequencing sample was made of blood. Receptor source: a person aged 18 to 70 in good health. Both conserved end residues are trimmed from each CDR3. Clone size is shown for a subset of rows, as once, few, many or a class of expanded clone.

V gene,clone size,J gene,CDR3 protein
TRBV11-2,.,TRBJ1-4,ASSRGQGGEKLF
TRBV9,.,TRBJ2-1,ASSAPGTDVYNEQF
TRBV4-2,once,TRBJ2-7,ASSFQVRDSLYEQY
TRBV4-1,many,TRBJ1-6,ASSQDTVNSPLH
TRBV9,.,TRBJ1-5,ASSSGHNQPQH
TRBV5-6,.,TRBJ1-1,ASTGQPNTEAF
TRBV19,.,TRBJ2-7,ASSIASRPSHEQY
TRBV7-8,.,TRBJ2-4,ASSAGTAKAKNIQY
TRBV5-6,few,TRBJ1-3,ASSLDGIENTIY
TRBV7-2,once,TRBJ2-7,ASNTLRSEQY
TRBV5-5,.,TRBJ2-1,ASSFLSGDYNEQF
TRBV2,.,TRBJ2-5,ASRPNPGGTQY
TRBV6-6,.,TRBJ2-7,ASTTGTGLSEQY
TRBV9,.,TRBJ2-7,ASSTFGSSTYELY
TRBV30,.,TRBJ2-5,AWTWGQQGTQY
TRBV15,.,TRBJ1-4,ATSRGAVAGANEKLF
TRBV4-1,.,TRBJ2-7,ASSQVRDYEQY
TRBV28,.,TRBJ1-6,ASTSLGTLDSPLH
TRBV7-7,.,TRBJ1-1,ASSSGQGGEAF
TRBV7-2,.,TRBJ2-5,ASSLLISETQY
TRBV5-4,.,TRBJ1-2,ASSLGDRPNYGYT
TRBV6-6,.,TRBJ1-6,ASGTGGSPLH
TRBV27,.,TRBJ2-1,ASSFEGYNEQF
TRBV10-3,.,TRBJ2-2,AITEGLAGTGELF
TRBV6-5,once,TRBJ1-2,ASSSPGVVGHYGYT
TRBV4-3,.,TRBJ2-7,ASSQGTSGYEQY
TRBV20-1,.,TRBJ1-1,SARWNTEAF
TRBV6-5,.,TRBJ1-6,ASSYSGSPLH
TRBV13,.,TRBJ1-3,ASSLGGMRTGNTIY
TRBV5-1,once,TRBJ1-2,ASSFEGAIDGYT
TRBV5-6,few,TRBJ1-1,ASSWGSELLNTEAF
TRBV19,once,TRBJ1-5,ASTDDSLNQPQH
TRBV7-9,.,TRBJ1-2,ASSPRTGGYGYT
TRBV19,.,TRBJ2-1,ASTTGSPNNEQF
TRBV27,.,TRBJ1-1,ASSPQSRGNTEAF
TRBV4-1,.,TRBJ2-1,ASSQDVAAYNEQF
TRBV4-3,.,TRBJ2-5,ASSQEASGVQETQY
TRBV2,.,TRBJ1-4,ATGVQGGDEKLF
TRBV4-2,.,TRBJ1-6,ASSQDGLLEGTPLH
TRBV27,.,TRBJ2-1,ASSFQGFENEQF
TRBV27,.,TRBJ2-2,ASSSSRTGQLF
TRBV18,.,TRBJ1-1,ASSPPSSLNTEAF
TRBV6-1,.,TRBJ2-7,ASRGYEQY
TRBV15,.,TRBJ2-7,ATSRDYRGGRSYEQY
TRBV7-9,.,TRBJ1-1,ASYRGASNTEAF
TRBV15,.,TRBJ2-5,ATSRPRDGQETQY
TRBV7-6,.,TRBJ2-7,ASSLWRGTNEQY
TRBV2,.,TRBJ1-1,ASSEQGGGEAF
TRBV19,few,TRBJ1-1,ASIRYTEAF
TRBV5-6,.,TRBJ1-1,ASSLNRGRWAF
TRBV2,few,TRBJ1-4,ASSDPGTGEKLF
TRBV27,.,TRBJ2-2,ASSLQGDTGELF
TRBV7-9,.,TRBJ1-1,ASSRTESMKGEAF
TRBV5-4,.,TRBJ2-1,ASSYERGGLNNEQF
TRBV9,few,TRBJ2-5,ASSAGQGVETQY
TRBV7-8,.,TRBJ2-3,ASSLEGTQSVLDTQY
TRBV2,.,TRBJ2-7,ASSDLVYEQY
TRBV7-2,.,TRBJ2-3,ASSGAGGLDTQY